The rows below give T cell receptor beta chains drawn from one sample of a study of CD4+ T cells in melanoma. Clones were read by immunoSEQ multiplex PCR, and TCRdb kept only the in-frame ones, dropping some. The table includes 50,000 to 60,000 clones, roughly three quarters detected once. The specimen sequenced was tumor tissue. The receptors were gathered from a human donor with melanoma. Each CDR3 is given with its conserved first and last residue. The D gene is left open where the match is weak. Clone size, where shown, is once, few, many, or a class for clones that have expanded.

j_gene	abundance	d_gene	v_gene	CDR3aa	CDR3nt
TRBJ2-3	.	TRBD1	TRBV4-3	CASSQDWAGGWGTDTQYF	TGCGCCAGCAGCCAAGATTGGGCAGGGGGATGGGGCACAGATACGCAGTATTTT
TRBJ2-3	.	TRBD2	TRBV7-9	CASSFQRDTDTQYF	TGTGCCAGCAGCTTCCAGCGGGACACAGATACGCAGTATTTT
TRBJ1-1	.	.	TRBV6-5	CASSPTSMNTEAFF	TGTGCCAGCAGTCCGACAAGTATGAACACTGAAGCTTTCTTT
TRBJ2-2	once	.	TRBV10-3	CASSEKVSGELFF	TGTGCCAGCAGTGAAAAGGTCTCCGGGGAGCTGTTTTTT
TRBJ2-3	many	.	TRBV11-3	CASSPGQSTDTQYF	TGTGCCAGCAGCCCGGGGCAGAGCACAGATACGCAGTATTTT
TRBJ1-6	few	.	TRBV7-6	CASSSGNSPLHF	TGTGCCAGCAGCTCAGGGAATTCACCCCTCCACTTT
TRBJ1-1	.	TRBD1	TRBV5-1	CASSPTTGVNTEAFF	TGCGCCAGCAGCCCCACAACAGGGGTGAACACTGAAGCTTTCTTT
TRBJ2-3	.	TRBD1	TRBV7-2	CASSGRQGSTDTQYF	TGTGCCAGCAGCGGGCGACAGGGTAGCACAGATACGCAGTATTTT
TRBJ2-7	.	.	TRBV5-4	CASSFPGSYEQYF	TGTGCCAGCAGCTTCCCGGGGTCCTACGAGCAGTACTTC
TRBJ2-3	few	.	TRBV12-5	CASGLGQRGDTQYF	TGTGCTAGTGGTTTGGGACAGAGGGGAGATACGCAGTATTTT
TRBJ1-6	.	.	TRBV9	CASSVDRSGNSPLHF	TGTGCCAGCAGCGTGGACAGATCCGGTAATTCACCCCTCCACTTT
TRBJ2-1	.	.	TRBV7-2	CASRLQSGEQFF	TGTGCCAGCAGGCTACAATCGGGTGAGCAGTTCTTC
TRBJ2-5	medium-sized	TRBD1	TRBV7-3	CASSITGGGGETQYF	TGTGCCAGCAGCATTACAGGGGGAGGCGGTGAGACCCAGTACTTC
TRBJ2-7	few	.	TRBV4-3	CASSQEHWGSSYEQYF	TGCGCCAGCAGCCAAGAACATTGGGGCTCCTCCTACGAGCAGTACTTC
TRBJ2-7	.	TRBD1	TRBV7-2	CASSSNRGLSYEQYF	TGTGCCAGCAGCTCCAACAGGGGGCTCTCCTACGAGCAGTACTTC
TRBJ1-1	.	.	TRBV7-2	CASSLSNGARHTEAFF	TGTGCCAGCAGCTTAAGTAATGGCGCGAGACACACTGAAGCTTTCTTT
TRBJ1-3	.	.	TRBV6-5	CASTPGEDSGNTIYF	TGTGCCAGCACCCCCGGGGAAGATTCTGGAAACACCATATATTTT
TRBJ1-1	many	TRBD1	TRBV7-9	CASSFAGGHTEAFF	TGTGCCAGCAGCTTCGCAGGGGGGCACACTGAAGCTTTCTTT
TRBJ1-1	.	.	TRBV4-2	CASSQDDANTEAFF	TGTGCCAGCAGCCAAGACGACGCGAACACTGAAGCTTTCTTT
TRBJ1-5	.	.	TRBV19	CASSIGTRSAQHF	TGTGCCAGTAGTATAGGGACCCGATCAGCCCAGCATTTT
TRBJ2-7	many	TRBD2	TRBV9	CASSVEGGGNYEQYF	TGTGCCAGCAGCGTAGAAGGCGGGGGGAATTACGAGCAGTACTTC
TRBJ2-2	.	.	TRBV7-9	CASSFREVGTGELFF	TGTGCCAGCAGCTTCAGGGAAGTGGGCACCGGGGAGCTGTTTTTT
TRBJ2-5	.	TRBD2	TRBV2	CASSPTGGHETQYF	TGTGCCAGCAGCCCTACGGGGGGGCATGAGACCCAGTACTTC